The TCR beta chain under discussion was sequenced for a study of blood T cells in healthy people across ages (dated by TCRdb to the mid-2010s). With regard to the full study: Template switching captured roughly one uniquely barcoded TCR beta cDNA molecule per two T cells in model experiments. To track age-related changes in TCR beta repertoire diversity, the study relied on deep sequencing normalized with unique cDNA molecular identifiers. The study analyzed two additional independent replicas of 1 million unique cDNA reads from the same blood draw for two donors, one aged 18 to 30 and one aged 80 or older. Donors were grouped into four age groups: young (average about 15 years), middle-aged (roughly 37), aged (around 60) and long-lived (about 82). Donors of different ages were randomly distributed across sequencing lanes to avoid experimental bias.

The library was obtained by 5' RACE. Data came from an Illumina HiSeq 2500. The second PCR ran for about 6 to 11 cycles and used a J-beta primer mix along with a sample-barcoded 5' primer. A template-switch 5' adaptor carrying 12 random nucleotides introduced a unique molecular identifier onto each TCR beta cDNA molecule. Each sample yielded at least 2.5 million CDR3-containing paired-end reads. First-strand cDNA synthesis was performed from all RNA using the Mint cDNA synthesis kit, with priming by a TRBC-specific oligonucleotide. All cDNA was treated with uracil-DNA glycosylase and then went through a first 18-cycle PCR with the universal primers M1SS and BC2_uni_R. For the original study's pipeline: For normalization, 1 million high-quality reads, each with a distinct molecular identifier, were randomly selected from each sample. Instead of being binned into consensus sequences, reads with shared molecular identifiers were discarded. CDR3 identification, clonotype clustering and error correction used MiTCR with a Q25 quality threshold and the strictest error-elimination algorithm. A nonparametric unseen species model using Euler transformation provided a lower-bound estimate of total TCR beta diversity. TCRdb passed the public sequencing reads through fastp at Q25 and MiXCR, retaining productive beta sequences. Identical CDR3 proteins give one entry, which carries the most common genes and DNA. The authors' filters were not applied to this entry. This sample gives hundreds of thousands of distinct CDR3 sequences in total; 45% to 60% of them show up just once. The ten largest clones take up 13% of the sample.

Overall study results and their limits: Since profiling was done on bulk unsorted PBMCs, naive and antigen-experienced compartments could not be conclusively compared. Observed TCR beta diversity per million T cells fell roughly linearly with age, and a significant reduction was already apparent by age approximately 40. Compared with the aged group, the long-lived group had more naive CD4+ T cells, fewer expanded clones and increased TCR diversity, suggesting age selection. Estimates of total diversity from one million sequenced T cells were regarded as lower bounds and underestimates. Because donor CMV infection status was unknown, age-related changes in expanded clonotypes were potentially confounded. A strong correlation was found between observed TCR beta diversity and the percentage of naive T cells measured by flow cytometry.

Spanning cysteine to phenylalanine, the CDR3 consists of 14 amino acids. Solely the CDR3 DNA is kept, with 42 bases framed from the first base. The CDR1 and CDR2 encoded by the germline V gene (reference sequence) are DFQATT and SNEGSKA. V lost 0 bases and J lost 3 bases; the stretch between them is 11 bases long. Donors were a few dozen systemically healthy Caucasian individuals from Russia aged about 6 to 100 years. Each donor gave around 9.8 milliliters of peripheral blood, collected into EDTA-treated Vacutainer tubes. Ficoll-Paque density-gradient centrifugation was used to isolate PBMCs, with at least 6 million per sample. Trizol reagent was used to extract total RNA from PBMCs, with at least 5.5 micrograms per sample. Naive CD45RAhigh/CD27high T cell percentages were measured by flow cytometry on a PBMC aliquot from every donor. This clonotype has just a few counts. Its binding antigen is unknown. There are no base qualities to consult, and no much larger clone falls within one base.

The V and J genes are TRBV20-1 and TRBJ1-2, with no D gene named confidently. This TCR derives from an elderly woman in good health. Material for sequencing was blood. The DNA is as follows: TGCAGTGCTAGAGACGGAACCCTTGACTATGGCTACACCTTC. This yields the protein CSARDGTLDYGYTF.